This entry describes one TCR beta chain. The target of this receptor is not known. No much larger clone is present one base from it, and per-base qualities are unavailable. CDR1 and CDR2 (ENHRY, SYGVKD) derive from the germline V gene. Here V drops 2 bases and J drops 4 bases, and the junction holds 1 base not matched to any gene. Reading from cysteine to phenylalanine, the CDR3 counts 13 amino acids. The sequence is cut down to CDR3 DNA, 39 bases in frame from base 1. The data stem from a study of cytomegalovirus exposure and HLA in healthy donors (dated by TCRdb to 2015 to 2018). For the wider study: An earlier analysis of 587 of the donors reported over 250 Gb of sequence data and roughly 120 million unique TCR beta sequences obtained from some 170 million T cells. All discovery cohort repertoires had been generated using a single sequencing platform. Rather than drawing on any new phenotypic data, the later analysis identified candidate immune exposures from TCR beta sequences and the way those sequences occurred across donors. A later genetic analysis took genome-wide SNP genotypes for about three fifths of the roughly 700 donors and used that subset as a discovery cohort. Five DR-DQ haplotypes were treated as single units for association and clustering because of strong linkage in the cohort. The number of donors typed differed by locus, with about 629-640 for A, B, C, DRB1 and DQB1, about 500 for DQA1, approximately 570 for DPA1, and 450 to 480 for DPB1. In addition to the first cohort of around 670 subjects, a separate validation cohort of approximately 120 different subjects was used. Both class I and class II loci were covered by HLA typing, at four-digit resolution. Roughly 300 gigabases of sequencing data and 78 million or so unique TCR sequences were included in an early release covering several hundred HLA-typed donors. Across roughly 420 genotyped donors of the cohort, an average of about 240,000 unique TCR beta nucleotide sequences per donor were sequenced, and roughly 20% of those sequences were non-productive. Alongside the repertoire data, information on donor age, sex, ethnicity and CMV serostatus was compiled. The study was designed to test whether signatures of past pathogen exposure could be identified by cataloging public T cell receptors. An earlier analysis of several hundred of the donors used high-throughput TCR beta sequencing to judge whether each TCR beta V gene segment behaved as functional or pseudogenic. To predict cytomegalovirus infection status, the study combined high-throughput TCR immunosequencing, statistical association of individual TCRs with disease status, and machine learning. A later analysis re-analyzed previously published TCR beta repertoires from 600 to 850 donors and added high-resolution HLA genotyping to study TCR occurrence patterns. The study profiled the T cell repertoires of under 700 subjects by immunosequencing and related them to cytomegalovirus serostatus. The genetic ancestry cluster associated with self-reported Caucasian donors included around 76% of the roughly 390 genotyped donors.

Library preparation employed the immunoSEQ multiplex PCR assay. A mixture of 60 forward primers for TCR Vbeta segments and 13 reverse primers for TCR Jbeta segments was used in the multiplex PCR. The CDR3 region of rearranged TCR beta genes was amplified from genomic DNA by a multiplex PCR assay. The amplified TCR beta libraries were sequenced on the Illumina HiSeq System as 87-base-pair reads. Under the source paper's analysis protocol: In a later analysis, tens of millions of unique TCR beta chains were counted across the 650 to 700 repertoires, and approximately 11 million of these chains were shared by at least two donors. A nearest-neighbor algorithm error-corrected the raw reads and collapsed the reads into unique sequences, merging closely related sequences to remove PCR and sequencing errors. V, D and J gene segments were assigned by aligning CDR3 sequences to IMGT reference sequences. For a sequence to be retained, at least a six-nucleotide match to both a V gene segment and a J gene segment was required. Rearrangements were classified as productive when the CDR3 lacked stop codons and remained in frame with V and J, and all other rearrangements were classified as non-productive. Following IMGT convention, CDR3 was defined as the stretch from the second conserved V-encoded cysteine to the conserved J-encoded phenylalanine. The earlier analysis of roughly 590 of the donors excluded sequences that lacked an unambiguous match to a single V gene segment. An earlier analysis of 587 of the donors classified V segments as functional when productive rearrangements were above 56.7% and as segregating when the standard deviation between donors was above 5%. To diagnose cytomegalovirus status from the catalog of TCR beta chain sequences, a statistical classification framework was built. A later analysis assigned V and J genes by comparing TCR nucleotide sequences with IMGT/GENE-DB human TR gene sequences. In a later analysis, CDR3 sequences and most-parsimonious VDJ recombination scenarios were assigned using the TCRdist pipeline. In a later analysis, each TCR beta chain was defined by its CDR3 amino acid sequence together with its V-gene family, and reads lacking a unique V-gene family were excluded. As a way to deal with suspected cross-contamination and a sequencing artifact, a later analysis dropped 450 to 700 nucleotide sequences that were highly shared and had low generation probability. In a later analysis, a clonal expansion index was calculated for each public chain from normalized within-repertoire ranks of inferred template counts. In a later analysis, generation probabilities were computed with a VDJ recombination model fitted to out-of-frame rearrangements, and the resulting probabilities were checked against IGoR. A later analysis scored TCR-TCR, TCR-HLA and TCR-CMV co-occurrence with hypergeometric tests, applying a repertoire-size bias correction to TCR pairs. A later analysis estimated false discovery rates by permuting HLA or CMV assignments 20 times. A later analysis grouped co-occurring TCRs with DBSCAN, adding TCRdist sequence similarity when clustering within HLA-allele-positive subsets. For co-occurrence clustering, repertoires with fewer than 30,000 or more than 120,000 public chains were excluded, along with several repertoires with anomalous nucleotide sharing. Sourced from immuneACCESS, this table was stored by TCRdb with only in-frame sequences that have V and J called. A share of the clones is absent; for the studies checked, an unresolved V gene accounts for under half, and the remainder has no known explanation. V and J calls plus clone size are reproduced from that table; the DNA served to infer D and trimming. The sample table shows about 180,000 clones, and about 80% are seen once. The ten largest make up around 2.4% of the sample.

Overall study outcomes, separate from this receptor: The classifier was reported to diagnose cytomegalovirus status with high specificity and sensitivity in both the original and validation cohorts. The only immune exposure information available for the cohort was CMV serostatus. Several of the top co-occurrence clusters appeared to be linked to parvovirus B19, influenza, CMV and Epstein-Barr virus, according to a later analysis. In an earlier analysis of 587 of the donors, most TCR beta V segments appeared in productive rearrangements about 87% or about 30% of the time, broadly matching IMGT annotations. Because the 87-base-pair reads could not distinguish some IMGT-functional V segments, including TRBV6-2 and TRBV6-3, those segments were excluded. While some public TCRs were present in many individuals, most TCR sequences turned up only very rarely across donors. V-gene and J-gene trimming of TCR beta chains was associated with a missense DCLRE1C variant in a later genetic analysis, and the association was replicated in an independent cohort. Most CMV-associated TCR beta chains appeared to be HLA-restricted in a later analysis, and the HLA associations seemed to be driven largely by CMV exposure. In a later analysis, HLA-associated TCR beta chains were found to be more clonally expanded and to have lower generation probabilities than equally common non-associated chains. The authors suggested that the approach could potentially be extended to other disease states and immunological phenotypes. Compared with the roughly 700-donor mean, donors in an Asian-associated ancestry cluster had fewer N-insertions in productive TCRs, according to a later genetic analysis. The cohort was sequenced for TCR beta chains only, and without alpha or paired-chain data the features that could be detected were limited. A further reported finding was that TCR beta sequences accurately predicted the HLA-A and HLA-B alleles for most subjects in the first cohort. A group of highly shared sequence variants was considered likely to be a technical artifact of the sequencing pipeline. Sequencing depth was assumed to be roughly uniform across donors in the presence/absence analyses, though that assumption may not hold. HLA typing was unavailable for some donors at each locus, so association tests used only the typed subset. Three of the identified cytomegalovirus-associated TCR beta chains were confirmed in vitro to be specific for cytomegalovirus antigens. At a false discovery rate of 0.05, a later analysis linked roughly 17,000 TCR beta sequences to specific HLA alleles. Because counts were too low, about 15 rarely observed V segments, including chromosome 9 orphons, were left out of the earlier analysis of 500 to 650 of the donors. In a later analysis, TCR association rates were found to vary across HLA loci, with the most associated TCRs seen for DRB1 alleles and the fewest for HLA-C alleles. When HLA alleles, especially DR and DQ, strongly co-occurred, TCR associations were difficult to assign to individual alleles. Linkage disequilibrium might explain the correlated functional status among segregating V segments, but an unknown experimental factor could not be excluded. The study gave a list of 150 to 200 TCR beta chains associated with cytomegalovirus.

The cohort consisted of 650 to 850 healthy bone marrow donors. At the time of sampling, every cohort member was nominally healthy, though immune exposures that went unrecorded were likely present. The donor was CMV seronegative and was included in the group of approximately 350 seronegative cohort members. Each donor provided a peripheral blood sample, and peripheral blood mononuclear cells were used for TCR beta sequencing. Genomic DNA was extracted from the blood cell samples with the Qiagen DNeasy Blood Extraction Kit. What was sequenced was PBMCs. This sequence originates from a man aged 55 to 70 in good health and CMV-seronegative. The sequence joins TRBV10-3 to TRBJ1-1; TRBD1 lines up with 7 middle nucleotides. The base sequence is TGTGCCATCAGTGAGCAGGGGGGCACTGAAGCTTTCTTT. Its amino acids are CAISEQGGTEAFF.